The 24 T cell receptor beta chains listed next were all sequenced from one sample in a study of T cells in Graves' hyperthyroidism and ophthalmopathy. Amplified regions were TCR beta CDR3 sequences from RNA transcripts. The HTBI set primed first-round TCR CDR3 RT-PCR. TCRdb reprocessed the multiplex PCR reads with MiXCR, giving one entry per CDR3 protein. The sample contains 640,000 or so distinct CDR3 sequences, 14% of which appear only once. Input material: blood. The origin of the receptors is a woman aged 18-29 years with Graves' ophthalmopathy.

At least ten counts were recorded for this clonotype. The chain couples TRBV28 to TRBJ1-6; D is ambiguous. The CDR3 covers 15 residues. Germline-derived CDR1 and CDR2 are MDHEN and SYDVKM. V was pared by 7 bases and J by 0 bases, with 10 bases between. The CDR3 DNA sequence: TGTGCCAGCAAACTTCAGAGCTCCTATAATTCACCCCTCCACTTT. Translating gives CASKLQSSYNSPLHF. Combining the CDR3 with reference TRBV28 and TRBJ1-6 gives the whole variable domain DVKVTQSSRYLVKRTGEKVFLECVQDMDHENMFWYRQDPGLGLRLIYFSYDVKMKEKGDIPEGYSVSREKKERFSLILESASTNQTSMYLCASKLQSSYNSPLHFGNGTRLTVT.

This clonotype was counted a few times. The chain has TRBV15 and TRBJ2-1; 10 bases align to TRBD2. Trimming cost V 5 bases and J 3 bases; bases outside gene matches: 4. CDR1 and CDR2 from the germline V gene are LNHNV and YYDKDF (reference sequence). This CDR3 region has 15 residues. The CDR3 reads CATSEGLAHYNEQFF. CDR3 DNA sequence: TGTGCCACCAGCGAGGGACTAGCGCACTACAATGAGCAGTTCTTC.

This clonotype was found a few times. The chain carries TRBV5-5 and TRBJ2-3; 10 bases fit TRBD2. The CDR3 loop spans 17 amino acids. Germline CDR1 and CDR2: SGHKS and YYEKEE (reference sequence). With V trimmed by 1 base and J by 6 bases, 11 bases remained unmatched. The CDR3 sequence is CASSLSRYSGRPDTQYF. In DNA, the CDR3 is TGTGCCAGCAGCTTGTCTCGGTATAGCGGGAGGCCGGATACGCAGTATTTT. Complete variable domain (other parts from reference TRBV5-5 and TRBJ2-3): DAGVTQSPTHLIKTRGQQVTLRCSPISGHKSVSWYQQVLGQGPQFIFQYYEKEERGRGNFPDRFSARQFPNYSSELNVNALLLGDSALYLCASSLSRYSGRPDTQYFGPGTRLTVL.

This chain links TRBV7-9 with TRBJ1-5, with 7 nucleotides matching TRBD1. J was trimmed by 4 bases and V by 6 bases; bases with no gene match: 9. This CDR3 contains 15 residues. The germline gives CDR1 SEHNR, CDR2 FQNEAQ (reference sequence). The CDR3, as DNA: TGTGCCAGCAGTCCCGGGACAGTCGAGAATCAGCCCCAGCATTTT. The encoded protein is CASSPGTVENQPQHF.

This clonotype has at least ten counts. This chain connects TRBV11-3 to TRBJ2-3; TRBD1 matches at 10 bases. The CDR3 extends over 18 amino acids. CDR1 and CDR2 (germline): SGHNT, YENEEA. Unmatched junction bases numbered 9, after V lost 2 bases and J lost 1 base. CDR3 DNA sequence: TGTGCCAGCAGCTTAACCACCCCCGGGACAGGGGGCACAGATACGCAGTATTTT. It specifies CASSLTTPGTGGTDTQYF.

This chain links TRBV6-4 with TRBJ2-1, with D unclear. V lost 11 bases and J lost 1, with 6 bases in between. Germline CDR1 and CDR2: MRHNA and SNTAGT. This CDR3 spans 11 amino acids. The CDR3 protein is CAVGSYNEQFF. The CDR3 DNA sequence: TGTGCCGTTGGGTCCTACAATGAGCAGTTCTTC.

This clonotype came up many times. The chain links TRBV24-1 to TRBJ1-4; 9 bases map to TRBD1. V dropped 4 bases and J dropped 8; count of bases not matched to a gene: 10. Germline V CDR1 and CDR2: KGHDR, SFDVKD. The CDR3 is 16 residues long. The CDR3 coding sequence is TGTGCCACCAGTGAGACGGGGACAGGGAAGGAAGAAAAACTGTTTTTT. Residues: CATSETGTGKEEKLFF.

The sample holds many counts of this clonotype. V is TRBV7-9 and J is TRBJ2-1; perhaps TRBD2 as D (5 bases). Between the trimmed V and J ends, which lost 5 bases and 8 bases, there was a span of 13 bases. The CDR3 contains 13 residues. Germline V CDR1 and CDR2: SEHNR, FQNEAQ (reference sequence). In DNA form, the CDR3 reads TGTGCCAGCAGCCCAGCGGCGCGGGATGAGCAGTTCTTC. Its protein is CASSPAARDEQFF.

This clonotype was found many times. V usage is TRBV12-3 or TRBV12-4 and J usage is TRBJ2-3; D gene ambiguous. There are 14 residues in the CDR3. The V and J ends lost 5 bases and 4 bases respectively, with 13 bases between them. The CDR3 reads CASSPMNLADTQYF. The CDR3 bases are TGTGCCAGCAGTCCGATGAACTTAGCAGATACGCAGTATTTT.

This clonotype turned up a few times. It may be a read error: a sequence one base away is much more abundant. Because it lacks the conserved phenylalanine or tryptophan at the end, this CDR3 is likely a read error. The genes are TRBV29-1 and TRBJ2-1, with 7 bases fitting TRBD2. J lost 6 bases, V lost 4 bases, and 6 bases had no gene match. The CDR3 is 13 residues long. CDR1 and CDR2 from the germline V gene are SQVTM and ANQGSEA. CDR3 protein: CSVVWGGLNEQFS. For the CDR3, the DNA is TGCAGCGTTGTGTGGGGGGGTCTCAATGAGCAGTTCTCC.

Comment on this clonotype: Relative to the germline gene, one junction end is altered; a read error may explain this. The chain is built from TRBV5-1 and TRBJ1-2, with 12 bases aligning to TRBD1. CDR1 and CDR2 (germline): SGHRS, YFSETQ. The CDR3 totals 17 residues. CDR3 sequence reads: CASSLPGQGAVPWGYTF. CDR3 DNA: TGTGCCAGCAGCTTACCGGGACAGGGGGCAGTTCCTTGGGGCTACACCTTC.

This clonotype occurred many times. The chain joins TRBV11-2 to TRBJ2-2; D may match TRBD1 or TRBD2 (5 bases each). The germline V gene has CDR1 SGHAT and CDR2 FQNNGV. Trimming stripped 6 bases from V and 2 bases from J, with 25 bases between. The CDR3 totals 19 residues. The chain's CDR3 is CASRLQGGWGQLNTGELFF. The CDR3 bases are TGTGCCAGCAGACTCCAAGGAGGCTGGGGCCAGCTTAACACCGGGGAGCTGTTTTTT.

This clonotype has a count of ten or more. The chain combines TRBV12-3 or TRBV12-4 with TRBJ1-1; 9 bases are shared with TRBD1. CDR3 length equals 15 residues. V was pared by 2 bases and J by 4 bases, with 5 bases of the junction left unmatched. The CDR3 nucleotides are TGTGCCAGCAGTTTAAGGGACAGGGCAGCCACTGAAGCTTTCTTT. Amino acids: CASSLRDRAATEAFF.

This clonotype appeared a few times. The rearrangement joins TRBV12-3 or TRBV12-4 to TRBJ2-7; 12 bases match TRBD2. V dropped 3 bases and J dropped 2; count of bases not matched to a gene: 5. CDR3 length equals 16 residues. The CDR3 bases are TGTGCCAGCAGTTTTGGACTAGCGGGACGACCCTACGAGCAGTACTTC. It specifies CASSFGLAGRPYEQYF.

The table lists this clonotype with a count of one. This may arise from a read error, as a much more abundant clone is one base away. In this CDR3 the conserved last residue, phenylalanine or tryptophan, is missing, so a read error is likely. DNA for the CDR3: TGCACCTGGCCTTGGTATGGCTACACCCTC. Encoded protein: CTWPWYGYTL. The chain recombines TRBV30 with TRBJ1-2; D remains unclear. Germline CDR1 and CDR2: GTSNPN and SVGIG (reference sequence). The CDR3 totals 10 residues.

This clonotype was picked up many times. This rearrangement joins TRBV7-2 to TRBJ1-5; D is undetermined. The CDR3 extends over 12 amino acids. The germline gives CDR1 SGHTA, CDR2 FQGNSA. The germline V and J ends were trimmed by 5 bases and 3 bases, with 5 bases remaining between them. The CDR3 sequence: CASSAYNQPQHF. The DNA of the CDR3 is TGTGCCAGCAGCGCGTACAATCAGCCCCAGCATTTT.

This clonotype was detected only a few times. The CDR3: CATRRTVAEKYEQYF. The CDR3 nucleotides are TGCGCCACCCGGCGGACAGTAGCGGAAAAATACGAGCAGTACTTC. The chain couples TRBV4-1 to TRBJ2-7; the D gene could be TRBD1 or TRBD2 (6 bases each). The ends were cut back, 10 bases at V and 4 bases at J, with 23 bases in the middle. Germline CDR1 reads MGHRA; CDR2 reads YSYEKL. The CDR3 runs to 15 residues.

In its sample, this clonotype was seen a few times. This sequence joins TRBV29-1 and TRBJ2-5; D is possibly TRBD2 (5 bases). V lost 8 bases to trimming and J lost 3 bases, with 19 bases between them. This CDR3 has 14 amino acids. CDR1 SQVTM and CDR2 ANQGSEA come from the germline V gene. CDR3 sequence reads: CSISGGSYEETQYF. For the CDR3, the DNA is TGCAGCATAAGCGGCGGAAGTTACGAAGAGACCCAGTACTTC. Full variable domain (rest looked up from reference TRBV29-1 and TRBJ2-5): SAVISQKPSRDICQRGTSLTIQCQVDSQVTMMFWYRQQPGQSLTLIATANQGSEATYESGFVIDKFPISRPNLTFSTLTVSNMSPEDSSIYLCSISGGSYEETQYFGPGTRLLVL.

Ten or more counts support this clonotype. This CDR3 is CASSPGGLAGAETQYF. The CDR3 DNA reads TGTGCCAGCAGCCCAGGAGGGCTAGCGGGAGCAGAGACCCAGTACTTC. The chain combines TRBV7-9 with TRBJ2-5; 10 bases fit TRBD2. J lost 4 bases, V lost 5 bases, and 10 bases had no gene match. In germline, CDR1 is SEHNR, CDR2 FQNEAQ (reference sequence). CDR3 length: 16 amino acids. The full variable domain, with the rest looked up from reference TRBV7-9 and TRBJ2-5, is DTGVSQNPRHKITKRGQNVTFRCDPISEHNRLYWYRQTLGQGPEFLTYFQNEAQLEKSRLLSDRFSAERPKGSFSTLEIQRTEQGDSAMYLCASSPGGLAGAETQYFGPGTRLLVL.

This clonotype appeared many times. The chain couples TRBV6-1 to TRBJ1-5; D gene ambiguous. V dropped 7 bases and J dropped 0 bases, with 13 bases sitting between them. This CDR3 is 15 amino acids long. Germline values: CDR1 MNHNS, CDR2 SASEGT. Here the CDR3 reads CASKSAYYSNQPQHF. DNA of the CDR3: TGTGCCAGCAAGTCGGCTTACTATAGCAATCAGCCCCAGCATTTT.

This chain connects TRBV19 to TRBJ1-5; unclear D gene. There are 16 residues in the CDR3. Germline V gene lookup returns CDR1 LNHDA and CDR2 SQIVND (reference sequence). V shed 6 bases and J shed 1 base, with 16 bases lying between them. The CDR3 DNA reads TGTGCCAGTAGGACCGTGTTAGAGGCCAGCAATCAGCCCCAGCATTTT. Its protein is CASRTVLEASNQPQHF.

The chain links TRBV4-1 to TRBJ2-1, with D perhaps TRBD2 (7 bases). V gave up 0 bases and J gave up 9 bases, with 18 bases separating them. The CDR3 contains 16 residues. In germline, CDR1 is MGHRA, CDR2 YSYEKL. CDR3 loop: CASSQDGGGRTGEQFF. The CDR3 DNA sequence: TGCGCCAGCAGCCAAGATGGGGGCGGGAGAACGGGTGAGCAGTTCTTC.

The chain joins TRBV29-1 to TRBJ2-3; the match to TRBD2 covers 7 bases. Losses at the gene ends were 4 bases for V and 6 bases for J; bases not matched to a gene: 7. CDR1 SQVTM and CDR2 ANQGSEA come from the germline V gene. This CDR3 is 13 amino acids long. The DNA of the CDR3 is TGCAGCGTTGGGCGGGAGCCAAGGGATACGCAGTATTTT. It codes for CSVGREPRDTQYF.

This clonotype was seen many times. The chain joins TRBV20-1 to TRBJ2-3; perhaps TRBD1 as D (7 bases). Germline CDR1 reads DFQATT; CDR2 reads SNEGSKA (reference sequence). CDR3 length: 13 residues. V was clipped by 6 bases and J by 0 bases, with 10 bases between them. CDR3: CSAPGGSTDTQYF. The DNA for the CDR3 is TGCAGTGCCCCAGGGGGGAGCACAGATACGCAGTATTTT.